This TCR beta chain was profiled in a study of breast tumors, draining lymph nodes, adjacent tissues. Germline assignment: CDR1 SGHAT and CDR2 FQDESV (reference sequence). The V and J ends lost 2 bases and 1 base respectively, with 16 bases between them. This CDR3 is 17 amino acids long. This clonotype was detected many times. Its antigen is still unknown. TCRdb redid the calling of the multiplex PCR reads with MiXCR, one entry per CDR3 protein. The table shows 85,000 to 120,000 distinct CDR3 sequences, with about 31% occurring only once. General observations from the study: Data fit most tumor T cells coming from lymph node, expanding in tumor.

Axillary draining lymph nodes of breast cancer patients supplied the node samples. The genes are TRBV11-1 and TRBJ2-3; no firm D call. The sample taken for sequencing was axillary lymph node tissue. The clonotype originates from a female donor with breast cancer. Some clones in this sample may be carry-over from other donors' samples. The DNA for the CDR3 is TGTGCCAGCAGCTTAACGGGCCTTAGGCACGGCACAGATACGCAGTATTTT. It codes for CASSLTGLRHGTDTQYF. The variable domain in full, with the rest retrieved from reference TRBV11-1 and TRBJ2-3, is EAEVAQSPRYKITEKSQAVAFWCDPISGHATLYWYRQILGQGPELLVQFQDESVVDDSQLPKDRFSAERLKGVDSTLKIQPAELGDSAMYLCASSLTGLRHGTDTQYFGPGTRLTVL.